These 2 T cell receptor beta chains came from one sample sequenced in a study of shared clonotypes between healthy human individuals. Using immunoSEQ multiplex PCR, the repertoire was profiled, and TCRdb retains in-frame clones only, with some absent. The sample has 300,000 to 400,000 clones, around 87% seen once. The sequenced sample consisted of memory CD8+ T cells sorted from blood. Documented subset: CD45RO+ cells pooled with CCR7-negative TemRA cells. These receptors all stem from a man in his late teens or twenties in good health.

The chain employs TRBV5-6 and TRBJ2-5; 8 bases fit TRBD1. There are 16 residues in the CDR3. The V and J ends lost 4 bases and 7 bases, in that order; junction bases with no gene match: 15. Germline CDR1 is SGHDT and CDR2 is YYEEEE. The CDR3 protein is CASSQGQEDPRGTQYF. In DNA, the CDR3 is TGTGCCAGCAGCCAGGGACAGGAGGACCCAAGAGGGACCCAGTACTTC.

The J gene is TRBJ2-5, the V gene TRBV29-1; 11 nucleotides align to TRBD2. The V and J ends lost 6 bases and 0 bases, in that order; junction bases with no gene match: 15. The CDR3 totals 18 residues. The germline CDR1 and CDR2 sequences are SQVTM and ANQGSEA. CDR3 protein: CSVEGVDPGLADQETQYF. In DNA, the CDR3 is TGCAGCGTGGAGGGAGTAGATCCGGGACTAGCGGACCAAGAGACCCAGTACTTC.